The clone carrying this T cell receptor (beta chain) was picked up one time. The data were obtained in a study of blood T cell repertoires in COVID-19. In the original workflow: Nucleated cell counts were estimated from reference gene primer amplification. The protocol was immunoSEQ multiplex PCR, while the TCRdb copy is restricted to in-frame clones and leaves out a portion. V, J and clone size reflect that table, while D and trimming were determined from the DNA. The sample has 70,000 to 95,000 clones; 80% to 90% are singletons. CDR3 length: 16 residues. The V gene's germline CDR1 is LGHDT and CDR2 YNNKEL (reference sequence). V was clipped by 1 base and J by 5 bases, with 17 bases between them.

The sequence derives from a human donor in a cohort sampled during active COVID-19. This chain uses TRBV3-1 (or the pseudogene TRBV3-2) with TRBJ1-1, with D maybe TRBD1 (6 bases). Sequences were obtained from peripheral blood. This CDR3 is CASSQVGTPRGTEAFF. DNA for the CDR3: TGTGCCAGCAGCCAAGTGGGGACACCAAGGGGAACTGAAGCTTTCTTT.